A selection of T cell receptor beta chains follows, all from one sample in a study of blood T cells in healthy people across ages. TCRdb passed the 5' RACE reads through MiXCR, listing each CDR3 protein once. The sample includes roughly 800,000 distinct CDR3 sequences, about 26% of them seen just once. The same data also contributed to another study, on T cells of mothers and their children.

The sequenced material came from blood. These receptors were taken from a boy between 10 and 17 years old in good health. Each CDR3 is given without its conserved first and last residue. The order of the fields is V gene, J gene, CDR3 protein.

>TRBV7-2|TRBJ2-3
ASSSRGWADTQY
>TRBV7-9|TRBJ2-7
ASSPPGEQY
>TRBV7-7|TRBJ1-4
ASSASTGVGEKLF
>TRBV12-3/TRBV12-4|TRBJ2-1
ASSFRVSGGPYNEQF
>TRBV29-1|TRBJ1-5
SVETGVLNQPQH
>TRBV6-1|TRBJ1-5
ASSEKGGDQPQH
>TRBV20-1|-
SARRVGVLPGEQF
>TRBV11-2|TRBJ1-1
ASTTGSNTEAF
>TRBV15|TRBJ1-4
ATSKSATNEKLF
>TRBV20-1|TRBJ1-5
SANIPTVNQPQR
>TRBV28|TRBJ2-1
ASRRGERSLPGNEQF
>TRBV6-2/TRBV6-3|TRBJ2-2
ASSYGPGTGELF
>TRBV20-1|TRBJ2-2
SASGPSGGLTGELF
>TRBV2|TRBJ1-4
ATTPGLGEKLF
>TRBV2|TRBJ1-1
ASSEGTLGYTEAF
>TRBV7-9|TRBJ2-1
ASSSSSEQQF
>TRBV12-3/TRBV12-4|TRBJ1-2
ASRPRTAWGYT
>TRBV7-9|-
ASSLEANPGNEQF
>TRBV20-1|TRBJ2-1
SARPSGTYNEQF
>TRBV5-6|TRBJ1-5
ASSLDGEGSSNQPQH
>TRBV25-1|TRBJ1-4
ASSRTGGPANEKLF
>TRBV7-2|TRBJ2-2
ASSFVASGGTGELF
>TRBV24-1|TRBJ2-5
ATKDSAQETQY
>TRBV5-1|TRBJ2-1
ASSSGSAAYNEQF
>TRBV15|TRBJ2-1
ATSGEPYNEQF
>TRBV7-2|TRBJ2-5
ASSPGNRPGPQY
>TRBV30|TRBJ2-5
AWSGALPAGKTQY
>TRBV5-4|-
ASSSGGGGAAYNEQF
>TRBV3-1|TRBJ2-7
ASSQESTGRDQY
>TRBV2|TRBJ1-2
ASSAWRVNYGYT
>TRBV7-9|TRBJ2-1
ASSLEQGGLYNEQF
>TRBV6-1|TRBJ2-5
ASSEVVAGGRQETQY
>TRBV19|TRBJ2-5
ASSMGSFQQY
>TRBV20-1|-
SASVPGLAHEQY
>TRBV7-9|-
ASSLWAHPSAYEQY
>TRBV28|TRBJ2-3
ASSSGGGGTDTQY
>TRBV7-2|TRBJ2-3
ASDENEDTQY
>TRBV28|TRBJ1-1
ASSDPIKMNTEAF
>TRBV28|TRBJ2-2
ASTRLASTGELF
>TRBV4-1|TRBJ2-4
ASSQVREAKNIQY
>TRBV6-6|TRBJ2-2
ASTLPLAGGTGELF
>TRBV28|TRBJ2-7
ASSLVLLGYEQY
>TRBV29-1|TRBJ2-1
SADRDRSYNEQF
>TRBV28|TRBJ2-5
ASTGVTGQETQY
>TRBV10-1|TRBJ2-2
ASSGDRAGELF
>TRBV20-1|TRBJ2-1
SATLSGSSYNEQF
>TRBV6-2/TRBV6-3|TRBJ1-4
ASSSPTHRTNNEKLF
>TRBV5-1|-
ASSLDSLGYEQY
>TRBV9|TRBJ1-4
ASSVATTGQLNEKLF
>TRBV6-5|TRBJ2-5
ASSFTTTQETQY
>TRBV2|TRBJ1-5
ASRALGNQPQH
>TRBV5-1|TRBJ2-5
ASSFKTGGGETQY
>TRBV29-1|TRBJ2-7
SVIVAGRDSYEQY
>TRBV7-9|TRBJ2-6
ASSFGTSSSGANVLT
>TRBV7-9|TRBJ2-7
AAGHPLRHEQY
>TRBV12-3/TRBV12-4|TRBJ1-2
ASSSGRRNYGYT
>TRBV7-6|TRBJ2-3
ASSQARGGGADTQY
>TRBV10-1|TRBJ1-6
ASSGQYNSPLH
>TRBV5-1|TRBJ2-5
ASSSQGGQGEF